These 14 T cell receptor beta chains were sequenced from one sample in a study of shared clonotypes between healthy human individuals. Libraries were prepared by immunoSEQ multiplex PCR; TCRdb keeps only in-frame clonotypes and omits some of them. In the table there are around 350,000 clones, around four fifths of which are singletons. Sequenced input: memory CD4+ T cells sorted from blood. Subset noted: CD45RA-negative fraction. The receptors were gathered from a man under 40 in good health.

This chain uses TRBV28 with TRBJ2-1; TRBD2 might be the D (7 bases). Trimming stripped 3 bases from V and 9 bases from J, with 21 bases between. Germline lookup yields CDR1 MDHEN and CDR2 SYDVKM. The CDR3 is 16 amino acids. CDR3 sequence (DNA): TGTGCCAGCAGTTTCCCTAGGGGGGGCAAAACCGGTGAGCAGTTCTTC. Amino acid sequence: CASSFPRGGKTGEQFF.

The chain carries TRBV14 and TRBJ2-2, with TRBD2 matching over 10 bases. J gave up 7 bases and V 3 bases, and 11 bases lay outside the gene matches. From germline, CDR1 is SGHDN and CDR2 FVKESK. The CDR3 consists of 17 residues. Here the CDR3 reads CASSQLLAGLGGGELFF. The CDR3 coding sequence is TGTGCCAGCAGCCAGTTACTAGCGGGATTAGGAGGCGGGGAGCTGTTTTTT. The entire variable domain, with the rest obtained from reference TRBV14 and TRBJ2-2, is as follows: EAGVTQFPSHSVIEKGQTVTLRCDPISGHDNLYWYRRVMGKEIKFLLHFVKESKQDESGMPNNRFLAERTGGTYSTLKVQPAELEDSGVYFCASSQLLAGLGGGELFFGEGSRLTVL.

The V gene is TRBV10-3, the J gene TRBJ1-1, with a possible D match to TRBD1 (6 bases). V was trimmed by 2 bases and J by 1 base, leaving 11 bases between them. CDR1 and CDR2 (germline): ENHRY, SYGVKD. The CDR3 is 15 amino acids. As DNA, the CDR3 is TGTGCCATCAGTGAGCGGGGGCCAGGGAACACTGAAGCTTTCTTT. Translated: CAISERGPGNTEAFF.

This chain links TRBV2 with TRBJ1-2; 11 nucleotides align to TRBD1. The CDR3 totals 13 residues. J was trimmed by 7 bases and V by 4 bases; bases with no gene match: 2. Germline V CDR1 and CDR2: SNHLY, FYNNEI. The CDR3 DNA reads TGTGCCAGCAGTGTCGGGACAGGGGGTGGCTACACCTTC. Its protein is CASSVGTGGGYTF.

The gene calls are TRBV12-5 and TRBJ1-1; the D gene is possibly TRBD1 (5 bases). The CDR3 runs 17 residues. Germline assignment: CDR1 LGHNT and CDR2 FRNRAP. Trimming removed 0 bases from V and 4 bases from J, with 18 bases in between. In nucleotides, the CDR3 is TGTGCTAGTGGTTTGGTGGAGCGGGGGATAGGGCGCACTGAAGCTTTCTTT. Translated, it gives CASGLVERGIGRTEAFF.

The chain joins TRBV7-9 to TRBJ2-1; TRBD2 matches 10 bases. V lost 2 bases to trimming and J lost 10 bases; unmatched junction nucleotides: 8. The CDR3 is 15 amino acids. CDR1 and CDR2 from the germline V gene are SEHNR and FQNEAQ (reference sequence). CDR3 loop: CASSLSLAGAPEQFF. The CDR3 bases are TGTGCCAGCAGCTTATCGCTAGCGGGAGCTCCCGAGCAGTTCTTC.

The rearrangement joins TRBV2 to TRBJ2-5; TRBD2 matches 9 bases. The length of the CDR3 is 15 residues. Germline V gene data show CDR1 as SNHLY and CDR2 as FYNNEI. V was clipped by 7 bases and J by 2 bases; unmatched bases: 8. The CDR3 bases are TGTGCCAGCACTTGGACTAGCGCCTTTCAAGAGACCCAGTACTTC. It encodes CASTWTSAFQETQYF.

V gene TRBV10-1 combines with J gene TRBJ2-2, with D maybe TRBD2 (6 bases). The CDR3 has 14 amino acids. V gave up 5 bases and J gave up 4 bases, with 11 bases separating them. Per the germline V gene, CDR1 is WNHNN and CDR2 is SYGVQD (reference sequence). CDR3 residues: CASSWDSSTGELFF. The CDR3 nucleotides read TGCGCCAGCAGTTGGGACTCAAGCACCGGGGAGCTGTTTTTT.

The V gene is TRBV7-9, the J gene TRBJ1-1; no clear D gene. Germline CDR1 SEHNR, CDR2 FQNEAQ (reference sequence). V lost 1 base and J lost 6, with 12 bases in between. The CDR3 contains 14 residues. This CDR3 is CASSLGEFRAEAFF. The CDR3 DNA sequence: TGTGCCAGCAGCTTAGGGGAGTTCCGGGCTGAAGCTTTCTTT. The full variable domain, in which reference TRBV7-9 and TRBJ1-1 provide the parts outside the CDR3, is DTGVSQNPRHKITKRGQNVTFRCDPISEHNRLYWYRQTLGQGPEFLTYFQNEAQLEKSRLLSDRFSAERPKGSFSTLEIQRTEQGDSAMYLCASSLGEFRAEAFFGQGTRLTVV.

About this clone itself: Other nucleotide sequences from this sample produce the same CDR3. The CDR3 region has the DNA TGTGCCAGCAGCGTAGCCCCCGCCTACGAGCAGTACTTC. It encodes CASSVAPAYEQYF. J is TRBJ2-7 and V is TRBV9, with D unclear. The CDR3 consists of 13 residues. Between the trimmed V and J ends, which lost 0 bases and 2 bases, there was a span of 6 bases. Per germline, CDR1 SGDLS and CDR2 YYNGEE.

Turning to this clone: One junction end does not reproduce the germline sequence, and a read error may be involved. The CDR3 loop is CASSQDPFTIRENIQYF. The CDR3 bases are TGCGCCAGCAGCCAAGATCCTTTCACTATTCGGGAAAACATTCAGTACTTC. The chain has TRBV7-9 and TRBJ2-4; no definite D call. CDR1 SEHNR and CDR2 FQNEAQ come from the germline V gene (reference sequence). This CDR3 has 17 amino acids.

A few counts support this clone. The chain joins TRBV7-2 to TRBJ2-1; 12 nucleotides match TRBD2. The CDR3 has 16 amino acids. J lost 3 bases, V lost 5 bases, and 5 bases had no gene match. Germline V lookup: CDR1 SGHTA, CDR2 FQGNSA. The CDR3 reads CASSRTSGTFYNEQFF. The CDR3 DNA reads TGTGCCAGCAGCAGGACTAGCGGGACATTCTACAATGAGCAGTTCTTC.

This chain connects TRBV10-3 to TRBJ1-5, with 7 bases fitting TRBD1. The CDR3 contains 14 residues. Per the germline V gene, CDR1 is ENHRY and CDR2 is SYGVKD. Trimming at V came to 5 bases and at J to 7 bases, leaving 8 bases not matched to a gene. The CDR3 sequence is CAISMTGINQPQHF. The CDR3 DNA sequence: TGTGCCATCAGTATGACAGGGATAAACCAGCCCCAGCATTTT.

The CDR3 bases are TGTGCCAGCAGTTTACTAGCGGGGCCCGCCAATGAGCAGTTCTTC. Its protein product is CASSLLAGPANEQFF. The rearrangement uses TRBV7-9 and TRBJ2-1; TRBD2 matches 10 bases. V was clipped by 6 bases and J by 6 bases; unmatched bases: 8. The germline gives CDR1 SEHNR, CDR2 FQNEAQ (reference sequence). CDR3 size: 15 residues.